The 8 T cell receptor beta chains listed next were all sequenced from one sample in a study of T cell changes during pregnancy in multiple sclerosis. The assay was immunoSEQ multiplex PCR, and TCRdb's table has in-frame clones only and misses some. The sample includes roughly 100,000 clones, 85% to 95% of them seen just once. The sample in question was peripheral blood, obtained after pregnancy. The receptors originated from a female donor with multiple sclerosis, enrolled in a pregnancy study.

This chain uses TRBV28 with TRBJ1-2, with 7 bases that match TRBD1. The CDR3 is made up of 13 amino acids. V dropped 8 bases and J dropped 2; count of bases not matched to a gene: 5. The germline gives CDR1 MDHEN, CDR2 SYDVKM. The CDR3 nucleotides are TGTGCCAGCGGTGGACAGGAGAACTATGGCTACACCTTC. As protein: CASGGQENYGYTF.

This chain uses TRBV7-3 with TRBJ1-1; tentatively, D is TRBD1 (5 bases). This CDR3 comprises 15 residues. Germline CDR1 SGHTA, CDR2 FQGTGA. V was clipped by 5 bases and J by 4 bases, with 17 bases between them. The CDR3 is CASSVNGGEGTEAFF. CDR3 DNA sequence: TGTGCCAGCAGCGTAAACGGGGGAGAGGGCACTGAAGCTTTCTTT.

The chain has TRBV27 and TRBJ1-1; TRBD1 matches 7 bases. The trim removed 5 bases at V and 0 bases at J, leaving 6 bases unmatched. Germline V gene data show CDR1 as MNHEY and CDR2 as SMNVEV (reference sequence). This CDR3 is built from 15 residues. The DNA for the CDR3 is TGTGCCAGCAGTCTCGCGACAGGGATGAACACTGAAGCTTTCTTT. Its protein is CASSLATGMNTEAFF.

The chain couples TRBV11-2 to TRBJ1-4, with unresolved D. Trimming removed 5 bases from V and 0 bases from J, with 7 bases in between. Germline CDR1 SGHAT, CDR2 FQNNGV. CDR3 size: 14 residues. The CDR3 here is CASSAGSTNEKLFF. CDR3 coding DNA: TGTGCCAGCAGCGCCGGGTCAACTAATGAAAAACTGTTTTTT.

The chain carries TRBV7-3 and TRBJ2-5; D gene ambiguous. Trimming took off 4 bases at V and 3 bases at J, with 9 bases between the two ends. The CDR3 is 13 residues long. Germline CDR1 and CDR2: SGHTA and FQGTGA. CDR3: CASSYLPEETQYF. In nucleotides, the CDR3 is TGTGCCAGCAGCTACTTACCTGAAGAGACCCAGTACTTC.

The chain links TRBV5-1 to TRBJ2-7; the D gene is possibly TRBD1 (5 bases). V lost 2 bases and J lost 3, with 9 bases in between. The CDR3 has 13 amino acids. CDR1 and CDR2 (germline): SGHRS, YFSETQ. CDR3 residues: CASSFQGNYEQYF. CDR3 DNA: TGCGCCAGCAGCTTTCAGGGTAACTACGAGCAGTACTTC.

The chain links TRBV29-1 to TRBJ2-1; 12 bases match TRBD2. This CDR3 region has 14 residues. V gave up 6 bases and J gave up 6 bases; unmatched junction bases: 6. Germline V gives CDR1 SQVTM, CDR2 ANQGSEA. The CDR3 nucleotides read TGCAGCGTCCTGACTAGCGGGAGAGCCAATGAGCAGTTCTTC. This encodes CSVLTSGRANEQFF.

V usage is TRBV5-1 and J usage is TRBJ2-2, with 10 bases fitting TRBD2. The CDR3 has 15 amino acids. V dropped 0 bases and J dropped 7; count of bases not matched to a gene: 3. Germline loops: CDR1 SGHRS, CDR2 YFSETQ. For the CDR3, the DNA is TGCGCCAGCAGCTTGGAAGGACTAGCGGTCGGGGAGCTGTTTTTT. It specifies CASSLEGLAVGELFF.